This record covers a single TCR beta chain. What it binds is unknown. These data belong to a study of a mutant IDH1 vaccine in newly diagnosed glioma. This CDR3 is 16 amino acids long. V lost 4 bases, J lost 7 bases, and 7 bases stayed unmatched. Germline CDR1 and CDR2: SGHRS and YFSETQ. Described time point: week 11, during vaccination. Vaccination comprised doses that each held 300 ug of mutant IDH1 20-mer peptide, plus topical imiquimod. Clones were read by immunoSEQ multiplex PCR, and TCRdb kept only the in-frame ones, dropping some. The sample consists of 60,000 to 75,000 clones, 70% to 85% of them appearing once.

The source of this sequence is a man aged 25 to 45 with glioma. The chain has TRBV5-1 and TRBJ2-1, with 14 positions matching TRBD2. Here the sequenced sample was PBMCs, taken from a glioma patient whose treatment included an IDH1 peptide vaccine. The CDR3 loop reads CASSDRLAGGWNEQFF. The CDR3 nucleotides read TGCGCCAGCAGCGATAGACTAGCGGGAGGGTGGAATGAGCAGTTCTTC.